These T cell receptor beta chains were read from a single sample in a study of cytomegalovirus exposure and HLA in healthy donors. Libraries were prepared by immunoSEQ multiplex PCR; TCRdb keeps only in-frame clonotypes and omits some of them. Of around 170,000 clones listed, approximately 84% are singletons. Input material: PBMCs. The receptors originated from a woman in her forties or fifties in good health and CMV-seropositive. CDR3s include the opening cysteine and the closing phenylalanine or tryptophan. The order of the fields is CDR3 protein, CDR3 DNA, clone size, D gene, V gene, J gene. D genes are given only for firm matches. The size field is filled for only some rows; it gives once, few, many or a size class.

CDR3 protein: CASSVESGNEQFF
CDR3 DNA: TGTGCCAGCAGCGTAGAAAGCGGGAATGAGCAGTTCTTC
clone size: .
D gene: .
V gene: TRBV9
J gene: TRBJ2-1

CDR3 protein: CASSPSTRTTVAFF
CDR3 DNA: TGTGCCAGCAGTCCTAGTACAAGGACGACAGTAGCTTTCTTT
clone size: few
D gene: .
V gene: TRBV6-1
J gene: TRBJ1-1

CDR3 protein: CASSYGGSRYEQYF
CDR3 DNA: TGTGCCAGCAGTTATGGGGGGAGTAGGTACGAGCAGTACTTC
clone size: few
D gene: .
V gene: TRBV6-5
J gene: TRBJ2-7

CDR3 protein: CAWSAQGTEAFF
CDR3 DNA: TGTGCCTGGAGTGCCCAGGGTACTGAAGCTTTCTTT
clone size: .
D gene: .
V gene: TRBV30
J gene: TRBJ1-1

CDR3 protein: CASSLASTDTQYF
CDR3 DNA: TGTGCCAGCAGCTTGGCTAGCACAGATACGCAGTATTTT
clone size: .
D gene: .
V gene: TRBV5-4
J gene: TRBJ2-3

CDR3 protein: CASSQVTGASGANVLTF
CDR3 DNA: TGCGCCAGCAGCCAAGTTACAGGGGCCTCTGGGGCCAACGTCCTGACTTTC
clone size: .
D gene: TRBD1
V gene: TRBV4-3
J gene: TRBJ2-6

CDR3 protein: CASSQGSNQPQHF
CDR3 DNA: TGTGCCAGCAGTCAGGGAAGCAATCAGCCCCAGCATTTT
clone size: .
D gene: .
V gene: TRBV7-2
J gene: TRBJ1-5

CDR3 protein: CASRGRGLAKNIQYF
CDR3 DNA: TGTGCCAGCAGAGGGAGGGGCTTAGCCAAAAACATTCAGTACTTC
clone size: .
D gene: TRBD2
V gene: TRBV2
J gene: TRBJ2-4

CDR3 protein: CASSIERGASYEQYF
CDR3 DNA: TGTGCCAGTAGTATTGAGCGGGGGGCGTCCTACGAGCAGTACTTC
clone size: .
D gene: TRBD2
V gene: TRBV19
J gene: TRBJ2-7

CDR3 protein: CASSQGPPSDYEQYF
CDR3 DNA: TGCGCCAGCAGCCAAGGCCCCCCTAGCGACTACGAGCAGTACTTC
clone size: .
D gene: .
V gene: TRBV4-3
J gene: TRBJ2-7

CDR3 protein: CASMLQTGNEQYF
CDR3 DNA: TGCGCCAGCATGCTACAGACAGGGAACGAGCAGTACTTC
clone size: .
D gene: TRBD1
V gene: TRBV5-1
J gene: TRBJ2-7

CDR3 protein: CSGRGDGGKYQETQYF
CDR3 DNA: TGCAGCGGGAGGGGCGACGGGGGGAAGTACCAAGAGACCCAGTACTTC
clone size: .
D gene: TRBD2
V gene: TRBV29-1
J gene: TRBJ2-5

CDR3 protein: CASSLGQGKTQYF
CDR3 DNA: TGTGCCAGCAGCTTAGGGCAGGGGAAGACCCAGTACTTC
clone size: .
D gene: .
V gene: TRBV11-3
J gene: TRBJ2-5

CDR3 protein: CASSWDSQETQYF
CDR3 DNA: TGTGCCAGCAGTTGGGACAGTCAAGAGACCCAGTACTTC
clone size: .
D gene: TRBD1
V gene: TRBV5-5
J gene: TRBJ2-5

CDR3 protein: CASSRITPNTEAFF
CDR3 DNA: TGTGCCAGCAGCCGAATAACACCGAACACTGAAGCTTTCTTT
clone size: once
D gene: .
V gene: TRBV9
J gene: TRBJ1-1

CDR3 protein: CASTAGISGNTIYF
CDR3 DNA: TGTGCCAGTACCGCGGGGATCTCTGGAAACACCATATATTTT
clone size: .
D gene: .
V gene: TRBV19
J gene: TRBJ1-3

CDR3 protein: CASSFTGGGSGANVLTF
CDR3 DNA: TGTGCCAGCAGCTTTACTGGGGGAGGATCTGGGGCCAACGTCCTGACTTTC
clone size: .
D gene: .
V gene: TRBV7-2
J gene: TRBJ2-6

CDR3 protein: CASSVGRGSTTDTQYF
CDR3 DNA: TGTGCCAGCAGCGTAGGAAGAGGGTCTACCACAGATACGCAGTATTTT
clone size: .
D gene: .
V gene: TRBV9
J gene: TRBJ2-3

CDR3 protein: CSVLRGGYTF
CDR3 DNA: TGCAGCGTTTTAAGGGGTGGCTACACCTTC
clone size: .
D gene: .
V gene: TRBV29-1
J gene: TRBJ1-2

CDR3 protein: CASSSYPLAGGRADTQYF
CDR3 DNA: TGTGCCAGCAGCTCCTACCCCCTAGCGGGGGGGCGGGCAGATACGCAGTATTTT
clone size: .
D gene: TRBD2
V gene: TRBV11-2
J gene: TRBJ2-3

CDR3 protein: CASSLLPFSGNTIYF
CDR3 DNA: TGTGCCAGCAGCCTTCTTCCTTTCTCTGGAAACACCATATATTTT
clone size: .
D gene: .
V gene: TRBV27
J gene: TRBJ1-3

CDR3 protein: CASSLSPGGGTQYF
CDR3 DNA: TGTGCCAGCAGTTTAAGTCCGGGCGGGGGGACGCAGTATTTT
clone size: few
D gene: TRBD2
V gene: TRBV28
J gene: TRBJ2-3

CDR3 protein: CASSQDLGVNTEAFF
CDR3 DNA: TGCGCCAGCAGCCAAGATCTAGGGGTGAACACTGAAGCTTTCTTT
clone size: .
D gene: .
V gene: TRBV4-3
J gene: TRBJ1-1

CDR3 protein: CSVEDRRGATYGYTF
CDR3 DNA: TGCAGCGTTGAAGATCGGCGGGGCGCCACCTATGGCTACACCTTC
clone size: .
D gene: .
V gene: TRBV29-1
J gene: TRBJ1-2

CDR3 protein: CASSLEQGRVNTEAFF
CDR3 DNA: TGCGCCAGCAGCCTAGAACAGGGGCGGGTTAACACTGAAGCTTTCTTT
clone size: .
D gene: TRBD1
V gene: TRBV5-1
J gene: TRBJ1-1

CDR3 protein: CSIEETQYF
CDR3 DNA: TGCAGCATCGAAGAGACCCAGTACTTC
clone size: .
D gene: .
V gene: TRBV29-1
J gene: TRBJ2-5

CDR3 protein: CASSGGTGSLYEQYF
CDR3 DNA: TGTGCCAGCAGCGGCGGGACAGGGTCTCTCTACGAGCAGTACTTC
clone size: .
D gene: TRBD1
V gene: TRBV5-4
J gene: TRBJ2-7

CDR3 protein: CASSFSGVNEKLFF
CDR3 DNA: TGTGCCAGCAGCTTTTCAGGGGTTAATGAAAAACTGTTTTTT
clone size: .
D gene: .
V gene: TRBV5-8
J gene: TRBJ1-4

CDR3 protein: CACGASGGINTGELFF
CDR3 DNA: TGTGCCTGCGGGGCTAGCGGGGGCATTAACACCGGGGAGCTGTTTTTT
clone size: .
D gene: TRBD2
V gene: TRBV30
J gene: TRBJ2-2

CDR3 protein: CASSQDPGARNEQFF
CDR3 DNA: TGCGCCAGCAGCCAAGATCCAGGGGCTAGAAATGAGCAGTTCTTC
clone size: .
D gene: .
V gene: TRBV4-3
J gene: TRBJ2-1

CDR3 protein: CASGQGAGNTIYF
CDR3 DNA: TGTGCCAGCGGACAGGGGGCCGGAAACACCATATATTTT
clone size: .
D gene: TRBD1
V gene: TRBV5-6
J gene: TRBJ1-3

CDR3 protein: CASSLGRAKNIQYF
CDR3 DNA: TGTGCCAGCAGTTTGGGGAGGGCCAAAAACATTCAGTACTTC
clone size: .
D gene: .
V gene: TRBV6-5
J gene: TRBJ2-4

CDR3 protein: CSAGPEPQHF
CDR3 DNA: TGCAGTGCTGGCCCAGAACCCCAGCATTTT
clone size: .
D gene: .
V gene: TRBV20-1
J gene: TRBJ1-5

CDR3 protein: CASSQQLGTGGYEQYF
CDR3 DNA: TGCGCCAGCAGCCAACAACTCGGGACAGGGGGCTACGAGCAGTACTTC
clone size: .
D gene: TRBD1
V gene: TRBV4-1
J gene: TRBJ2-7

CDR3 protein: CASSRNTGNTEAFF
CDR3 DNA: TGTGCCAGCAGCCGTAATACAGGCAACACTGAAGCTTTCTTT
clone size: .
D gene: .
V gene: TRBV7-9
J gene: TRBJ1-1

CDR3 protein: CASIGGALRNTEAFF
CDR3 DNA: TGTGCCAGCATAGGGGGAGCATTGCGGAACACTGAAGCTTTCTTT
clone size: .
D gene: .
V gene: TRBV2
J gene: TRBJ1-1

CDR3 protein: CASSLSGLNQPQHF
CDR3 DNA: TGCGCCAGCAGCTTGAGTGGACTTAATCAGCCCCAGCATTTT
clone size: .
D gene: .
V gene: TRBV5-1
J gene: TRBJ1-5

CDR3 protein: CASSLTSGGGRETQYF
CDR3 DNA: TGTGCCAGCAGCCTAACTAGCGGGGGGGGCCGAGAGACCCAGTACTTC
clone size: .
D gene: TRBD2
V gene: TRBV9
J gene: TRBJ2-5

CDR3 protein: CASSLPTGGGYTF
CDR3 DNA: TGTGCCAGCAGCTTGCCGACAGGGGGTGGCTACACCTTC
clone size: .
D gene: TRBD1
V gene: TRBV7-9
J gene: TRBJ1-2

CDR3 protein: CASSVGQGAPETQYF
CDR3 DNA: TGCGCCAGCAGCGTGGGACAGGGGGCCCCAGAGACCCAGTACTTC
clone size: .
D gene: TRBD1
V gene: TRBV5-1
J gene: TRBJ2-5

CDR3 protein: CASNAGGSYNTEAFF
CDR3 DNA: TGTGCCAGCAACGCAGGAGGAAGTTATAACACTGAAGCTTTCTTT
clone size: .
D gene: .
V gene: TRBV6-1
J gene: TRBJ1-1